This TCR beta chain was recorded in a study of post-analysis software for immune sequencing data. A remark on this clonotype: Its antigen is unidentified.

Every TCR beta cDNA library bore unique molecular identifiers. TCRdb reprocessed the PCR reads via MiXCR and lists one record per CDR3 protein. The sample holds some 890,000 distinct CDR3 sequences, about 57% seen once. In germline, CDR1 is SQVTM, CDR2 ANQGSEA. The germline V and J ends were trimmed by 3 bases and 0 bases, with 8 bases remaining between them. This CDR3 is 13 amino acids long. Study-level findings and limits: There was significantly lower normalized Chao1 diversity in multiple sclerosis patients than in controls. When patients were compared with controls, 4 or 5 TRBV segments were more frequent, TRBV5-6, TRBV5-1 and TRBV20-1 among them.

This sequence originates from a girl aged 10 to 17 with multiple sclerosis. This chain links TRBV29-1 with TRBJ1-2, with D unclear. The specimen sequenced was blood. The CDR3 coding sequence is TGCAGCGTTGAGCGGGGATCTAACTATGGCTACACCTTC. It encodes CSVERGSNYGYTF.